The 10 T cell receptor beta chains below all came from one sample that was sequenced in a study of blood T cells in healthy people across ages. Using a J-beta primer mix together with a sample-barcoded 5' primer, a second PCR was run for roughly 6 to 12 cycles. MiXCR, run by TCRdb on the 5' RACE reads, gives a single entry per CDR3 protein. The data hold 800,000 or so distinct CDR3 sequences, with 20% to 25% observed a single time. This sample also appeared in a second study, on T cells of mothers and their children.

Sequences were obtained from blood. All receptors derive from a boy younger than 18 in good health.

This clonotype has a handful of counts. CDR3 coding DNA: TGCAGTGCTAGAGATCCGAGGACTAGCGGGGGGGATTCCTACGAGCAGTACTTC. Protein product: CSARDPRTSGGDSYEQYF. The gene calls are TRBV20-1 and TRBJ2-7; 15 bases line up with TRBD2. After removal of 0 bases from V and 1 base from J, the junction contained 7 bases not matched to a gene. The CDR3 is 18 amino acids. Germline CDR1 DFQATT, CDR2 SNEGSKA (reference sequence).

Here the CDR3 reads CASRYDRDDEQFF. CDR3 sequence (DNA): TGTGCCAGCAGGTATGACAGGGACGATGAGCAGTTCTTC. V and J are TRBV2 and TRBJ2-1; TRBD1 agrees at 7 bases. In germline, CDR1 is SNHLY, CDR2 FYNNEI. This CDR3 is 13 amino acids long. J gave up 8 bases and V 6 bases, and 7 bases lay outside the gene matches. Looking up the rest from reference TRBV2 and TRBJ2-1 gives the full variable domain: EPEVTQTPSHQVTQMGQEVILRCVPISNHLYFYWYRQILGQKVEFLVSFYNNEISEKSEIFDDQFSVERPDGSNFTLKIRSTKLEDSAMYFCASRYDRDDEQFFGPGTRLTVL.

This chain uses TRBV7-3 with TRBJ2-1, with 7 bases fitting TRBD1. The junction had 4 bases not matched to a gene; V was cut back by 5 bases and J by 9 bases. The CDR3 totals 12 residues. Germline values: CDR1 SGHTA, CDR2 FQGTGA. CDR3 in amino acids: CASSVTGTEQFF. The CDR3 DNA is TGTGCCAGCAGCGTGACAGGGACTGAGCAGTTCTTC. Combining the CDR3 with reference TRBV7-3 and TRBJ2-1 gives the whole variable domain GAGVSQTPSNKVTEKGKYVELRCDPISGHTALYWYRQSLGQGPEFLIYFQGTGAADDSGLPNDRFFAVRPEGSVSTLKIQRTERGDSAVYLCASSVTGTEQFFGPGTRLTVL.

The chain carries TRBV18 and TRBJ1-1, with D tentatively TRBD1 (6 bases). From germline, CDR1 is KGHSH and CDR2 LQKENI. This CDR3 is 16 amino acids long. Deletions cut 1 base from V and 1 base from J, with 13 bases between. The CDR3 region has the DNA TGTGCCAGCTCACCACTGGCCAGGGGCACGAACACTGAAGCTTTCTTT. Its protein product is CASSPLARGTNTEAFF.

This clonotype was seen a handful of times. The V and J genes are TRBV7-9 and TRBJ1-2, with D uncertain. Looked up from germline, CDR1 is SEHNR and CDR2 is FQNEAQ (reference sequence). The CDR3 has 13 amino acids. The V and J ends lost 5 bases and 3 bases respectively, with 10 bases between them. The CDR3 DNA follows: TGTGCCAGCAGCACAGTTGGGTACTATGGCTACACCTTC. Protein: CASSTVGYYGYTF.

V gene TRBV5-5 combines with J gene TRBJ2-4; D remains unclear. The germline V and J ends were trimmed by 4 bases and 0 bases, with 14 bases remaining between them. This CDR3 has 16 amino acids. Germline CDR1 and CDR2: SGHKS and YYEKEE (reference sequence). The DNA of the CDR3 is TGTGCCAGCAGCCTTCAGGTTATGCTAGCCAAAAACATTCAGTACTTC. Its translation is CASSLQVMLAKNIQYF.

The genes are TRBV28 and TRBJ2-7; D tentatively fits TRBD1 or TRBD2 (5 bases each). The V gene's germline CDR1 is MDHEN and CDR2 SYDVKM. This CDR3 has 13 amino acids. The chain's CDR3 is CTTRGLISYEQYF. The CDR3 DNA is TGTACCACTCGGGGCCTAATCTCCTACGAGCAGTACTTC.

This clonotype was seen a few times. CDR3 loop: CASSLRTQNTEAFF. CDR3 bases: TGTGCCAGCAGTTTAAGGACACAGAACACTGAAGCTTTCTTT. The chain has TRBV12-3 or TRBV12-4 and TRBJ1-1; possibly TRBD1 for D (5 bases). The length of the CDR3 is 14 residues. V dropped 2 bases and J dropped 1 base, with 8 bases sitting between them.

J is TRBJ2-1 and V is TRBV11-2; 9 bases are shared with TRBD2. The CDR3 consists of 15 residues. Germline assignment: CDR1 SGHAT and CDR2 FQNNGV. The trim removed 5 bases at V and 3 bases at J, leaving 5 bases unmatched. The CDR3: CASSPGTSFYNEQFF. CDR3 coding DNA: TGTGCCAGCAGCCCGGGGACTAGCTTCTACAATGAGCAGTTCTTC.

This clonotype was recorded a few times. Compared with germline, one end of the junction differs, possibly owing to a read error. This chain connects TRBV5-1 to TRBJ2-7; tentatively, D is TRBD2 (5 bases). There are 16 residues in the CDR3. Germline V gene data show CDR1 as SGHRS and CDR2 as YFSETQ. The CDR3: CASSTGGSQVAYERYF. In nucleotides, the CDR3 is TGCGCCAGCAGCACCGGAGGTAGCCAAGTCGCTTACGAGCGGTACTTC.